The 21 T cell receptor beta chains presented below share a single source sample, sequenced in a study of CD8+CD57+ T cells in acquired aplastic anemia. Template material for TCR beta VDJ and CDR3 profiling consisted of genomic DNA. TCRdb called the reads again in MiXCR, with one record for every CDR3 protein. Of 50,000 or so distinct CDR3 sequences listed, around 50% are singletons. Patients chosen for sequencing had shown CD8+CD57+ cell expansion by flow cytometry. Sequencing used sorted CD4+, CD8+, or CD8+CD57+ T cells (not recorded which) from PBMCs. Every receptor here comes from a human donor with aplastic anemia.

This sequence joins TRBV4-1 and TRBJ1-2; 7 bases match TRBD1. CDR3 length equals 13 residues. V lost 6 bases and J lost 4; bases outside the gene matches: 5. CDR1 is MGHRA, CDR2 YSYEKL, per germline. The CDR3 here is CASRLGGAYGYTF. The CDR3 DNA reads as TGCGCCAGCAGACTAGGGGGCGCCTATGGCTACACCTTC.

The rearrangement links TRBV6-1 to TRBJ2-7, with TRBD1 as a possible D gene (6 bases). CDR1 and CDR2 (germline): MNHNS, SASEGT. This CDR3 contains 13 residues. V lost 9 bases to trimming and J lost 2 bases, with 14 bases between them. CDR3: CASIQGWPYEQYV. The CDR3 region has the DNA TGTGCCAGTATCCAGGGGTGGCCCTACGAGCAGTACGTC.

This clonotype was recorded many times. At one boundary the junction diverges from the germline segment, which might be a read error. V usage is TRBV6-5 and J usage is TRBJ2-7; D is possibly TRBD1 (5 bases). The CDR3 loop spans 15 amino acids. The germline V gene encodes CDR1 MNHEY and CDR2 SVGAGI. The CDR3 DNA follows: TGTGCCAGCAGTTATCTGTCAGGGAACCCCTACGGGCAGTACTTC. Translating it yields CASSYLSGNPYGQYF.

This clonotype has at least ten counts. This may stem from a read error, because a much larger clone lies one nucleotide away. V is TRBV29-1 and J is TRBJ1-2; no firm D call. CDR3 length: 13 residues. V lost 7 bases and J 9 bases, leaving 21 bases between the germline ends. CDR1 and CDR2 from the germline V gene are SQVTM and ANQGSEA. The CDR3 DNA follows: TGCAGCGCACCTGGGAGGGTACCGAGTAGCTACACCTTC. This codes for CSAPGRVPSSYTF.

The rearrangement joins TRBV24-1 to TRBJ1-5; a weak D match, TRBD1 (5 bases). The ends were cut back, 5 bases at V and 3 bases at J, with 10 bases in the middle. The CDR3 spans 14 residues. In germline, CDR1 is KGHDR, CDR2 SFDVKD. CDR3 amino acids: CATSGGDFNQPQHF. CDR3 sequence (DNA): TGTGCCACCAGTGGTGGGGACTTCAATCAGCCCCAGCATTTT.

This clonotype appeared a few times. This chain connects TRBV27 to TRBJ1-1; weak D call: TRBD1 (6 bases). The V gene's germline CDR1 is MNHEY and CDR2 SMNVEV (reference sequence). The CDR3 has 16 amino acids. V lost 6 bases and J 0 bases, leaving 17 bases between the germline ends. This CDR3 reads CASSPTRGDMNTEAFF. The CDR3 nucleotides are TGTGCCAGCAGCCCGACTAGGGGGGACATGAACACTGAAGCTTTCTTT.

V usage is TRBV29-1 and J usage is TRBJ2-1, with D unresolved. This CDR3 is 13 amino acids long. V lost 0 bases, J lost 9 bases, and 12 bases lay in between. Germline CDR1 reads SQVTM; CDR2 reads ANQGSEA. For the CDR3, the DNA is TGCAGCGTTGAAGAAGGGCAGGCCGGTGAGCAGTTCTTC. Its translation is CSVEEGQAGEQFF.

The chain carries TRBV25-1 and TRBJ2-5; 8 nucleotides match TRBD1. The J segment lost 1 base and the V segment lost 1 base, leaving 5 bases of the junction unmatched. The germline V gene encodes CDR1 MGHDK and CDR2 SYGVNS. The CDR3 contains 16 residues. The CDR3 DNA sequence: TGTGCCAGCAGTGAATTAACAGGGGGTAGCCAAGAGACCCAGTACTTC. It codes for CASSELTGGSQETQYF. The full variable domain, in which reference TRBV25-1 and TRBJ2-5 provide the parts outside the CDR3, is EADIYQTPRYLVIGTGKKITLECSQTMGHDKMYWYQQDPGMELHLIHYSYGVNSTEKGDLSSESTVSRIRTEHFPLTLESARPSHTSQYLCASSELTGGSQETQYFGPGTRLLVL.

This chain joins TRBV2 and TRBJ1-3, with a tentative D call TRBD1 (5 bases). CDR1 and CDR2 from the germline V gene are SNHLY and FYNNEI. This CDR3 has 14 residues. V shed 8 bases and J shed 0 bases, with 11 bases lying between them. The CDR3 protein is CASSADSSGNTIYF. CDR3 nucleotides: TGTGCCAGCTCGGCTGACAGCTCTGGAAACACCATATATTTT.

V and J are TRBV7-3 and TRBJ1-5; D is uncertain. CDR1 is SGHTA, CDR2 FQGTGA, per germline. The length of the CDR3 is 11 residues. With 4 bases removed from V and 13 bases from J, the gap between germline ends came to 11 bases. CDR3 sequence (DNA): TGTGCCAGCAGCTCAACCTGGGTTCAGCATTTT. This encodes CASSSTWVQHF. The full variable domain, its missing parts supplied by reference TRBV7-3 and TRBJ1-5, is GAGVSQTPSNKVTEKGKYVELRCDPISGHTALYWYRQSLGQGPEFLIYFQGTGAADDSGLPNDRFFAVRPEGSVSTLKIQRTERGDSAVYLCASSSTWVQHFGDGTRLSIL.

V usage is TRBV19 and J usage is TRBJ1-1; D call uncertain. The CDR3 loop spans 14 amino acids. With 6 bases removed from V and 3 bases from J, the gap between germline ends came to 14 bases. Germline lookup yields CDR1 LNHDA and CDR2 SQIVND (reference sequence). Here the CDR3 reads CASSPGPEDTEAFF. The CDR3 nucleotides read TGTGCCAGTAGCCCCGGCCCCGAGGACACTGAAGCTTTCTTT. The variable domain in full, completed from reference TRBV19 and TRBJ1-1, reads DGGITQSPKYLFRKEGQNVTLSCEQNLNHDAMYWYRQDPGQGLRLIYYSQIVNDFQKGDIAEGYSVSREKKESFPLTVTSAQKNPTAFYLCASSPGPEDTEAFFGQGTRLTVV.

To note about this clonotype: This clone may be a read error of a much larger clone one base away. This chain connects TRBV28 to TRBJ2-7; D is unresolved. The CDR3 runs to 12 residues. Germline-derived CDR1 and CDR2 are MDHEN and SYDVKM. In DNA form, the CDR3 reads TGTGCCAGCAGTTCTTTCGCCTACGAGCAGTGCTTC. Its protein product is CASSSFAYEQCF.

This clonotype occurred a few times. The gene calls are TRBV25-1 and TRBJ2-7; 9 bases map to TRBD1. V trimming: 6 bases; J trimming: 6 bases; junction bases outside the gene matches: 9. The CDR3 runs to 14 residues. The V gene's germline CDR1 is MGHDK and CDR2 SYGVNS. CDR3 sequence: CASSLGTGSFEQYF. The DNA of the CDR3 is TGTGCCAGCAGCCTCGGGACAGGGTCGTTCGAGCAGTACTTC.

A remark on this clonotype: At one end the junction does not follow the germline gene, possibly because of a read error. The V gene is TRBV19, the J gene TRBJ2-3; possible D gene TRBD2, 6 bases. The germline V gene has CDR1 LNHDA and CDR2 SQIVND (reference sequence). The CDR3 runs to 15 residues. CDR3: CASTYGSEGTDTQYF. CDR3 nucleotides: TGCGCCAGCACATACGGGAGTGAGGGCACAGATACGCAGTATTTT. Together with reference TRBV19 and TRBJ2-3, the CDR3 gives the full variable domain: DGGITQSPKYLFRKEGQNVTLSCEQNLNHDAMYWYRQDPGQGLRLIYYSQIVNDFQKGDIAEGYSVSREKKESFPLTVTSAQKNPTAFYLCASTYGSEGTDTQYFGPGTRLTVL.

This clonotype appeared once. CDR3 in amino acids: CSARWLAGSYEQYF. The CDR3 DNA is TGCAGTGCTAGGTGGCTAGCGGGGTCTTACGAGCAGTACTTC. The genes are TRBV20-1 and TRBJ2-7; 9 nucleotides line up with TRBD2. Losses at the gene ends were 3 bases for V and 4 bases for J; bases not matched to a gene: 7. CDR1 is DFQATT and CDR2 is SNEGSKA in the germline V gene (reference sequence). The CDR3 has 14 amino acids.

In DNA form, the CDR3 reads TGTGCCAGCAGTCGTCGGACAGGGACCGGGGAGCTGTTTTTT. It translates to CASSRRTGTGELFF. V usage is TRBV2 and J usage is TRBJ2-2, with 8 bases identical to TRBD1. V trimming: 5 bases; J trimming: 5 bases; junction bases outside the gene matches: 4. Germline loops: CDR1 SNHLY, CDR2 FYNNEI. The CDR3 is 14 amino acids. The entire variable domain, with the rest obtained from reference TRBV2 and TRBJ2-2, is as follows: EPEVTQTPSHQVTQMGQEVILRCVPISNHLYFYWYRQILGQKVEFLVSFYNNEISEKSEIFDDQFSVERPDGSNFTLKIRSTKLEDSAMYFCASSRRTGTGELFFGEGSRLTVL.

This clonotype was seen ten or more times. V is TRBV5-4 and J is TRBJ2-1; 8 bases align to TRBD1. Germline CDR1 and CDR2: SGHNT and YYREEE (reference sequence). This CDR3 region has 12 residues. Trimming cost V 3 bases and J 7 bases; bases outside gene matches: 0. CDR3: CASSWTGNEQFF. CDR3 nucleotides: TGTGCCAGCAGCTGGACAGGGAATGAGCAGTTCTTC.

For this clonotype: One junction end disagrees with the germline gene, perhaps due to a read error. V and J are TRBV10-3 and TRBJ2-5; TRBD1 agrees at 10 bases. This CDR3 is 15 amino acids long. Germline-derived CDR1 and CDR2 are ENHRY and SYGVKD. DNA for the CDR3: TGTGCCACCAGTGGCGGGACAGGGGATGTCGAGACCCAGTACTTC. Its translation is CATSGGTGDVETQYF.

This clonotype has a single count. The chain couples TRBV15 to TRBJ1-6; 8 bases line up with TRBD1. Germline trimming cut 9 bases from V and 6 bases from J; bases unmatched to any gene: 7. The germline V gene encodes CDR1 LNHNV and CDR2 YYDKDF (reference sequence). This CDR3 has 14 amino acids. Here the CDR3 reads CATKLTGANSPLHF. The CDR3 DNA reads as TGTGCCACTAAATTGACAGGGGCTAATTCACCCCTCCACTTT.

The rearrangement links TRBV10-3 to TRBJ1-6, with D tentatively TRBD1 (5 bases). This CDR3 has 15 residues. V lost 4 bases and J lost 8, with 15 bases in between. CDR1 is ENHRY, CDR2 SYGVKD, per germline. The CDR3 DNA sequence: TGTGCCATCAGTGTCGGGGCGCTTCGGGATTCACCCCTCCACTTT. Translated, it gives CAISVGALRDSPLHF.

This clonotype came up many times. V usage is TRBV20-1 and J usage is TRBJ2-2; 11 nucleotides align to TRBD2. Germline lookup yields CDR1 DFQATT and CDR2 SNEGSKA (reference sequence). The CDR3 sequence is 14 residues long. Losses at the gene ends were 6 bases for V and 4 bases for J; bases not matched to a gene: 4. The CDR3 DNA is TGCAGTGCAATAGCGGGGGGGCCCACCGGGGAGCTGTTTTTT. Translated, it gives CSAIAGGPTGELFF.